This passage covers 10 T cell receptor beta chains from one sample sequenced in a study of blood T cell repertoires in COVID-19 (dated by TCRdb to 2020 to 2021). The library was generated by the immunoSEQ multiplex PCR assay. Imported from immuneACCESS, the table was reduced by TCRdb to in-frame sequences with V and J called. These copies leave out some clones; in studies compared against another copy, an unresolved V gene accounts for under half, and the cause of the remainder is not known. The sample yields some 170,000 clones; around 80% were counted once. The ten largest clones take up roughly 8.1% of the sample. Sequencing was done on a sample of peripheral blood. The source is a woman aged 65 to 85 with acute or convalescent COVID-19.

This chain connects TRBV6-6 to TRBJ1-1, with 7 nucleotides matching TRBD1. Trimming removed 5 bases from V and 2 bases from J; junction bases left unmatched: 5. This CDR3 contains 14 residues. Germline CDR1 reads MNHNY; CDR2 reads SVGAGI (reference sequence). CDR3 sequence (DNA): TGTGCCAGCAGTCCGGGACAGCTAAACACTGAAGCTTTCTTT. It is translated as CASSPGQLNTEAFF.

The chain recombines TRBV10-3 with TRBJ1-3; TRBD1 matches 10 bases. The CDR3 has 15 residues. Per germline, CDR1 ENHRY and CDR2 SYGVKD. V lost 6 bases, J lost 4 bases, and 6 bases stayed unmatched. The CDR3 loop reads CAIRPGTGEGNTIYF. CDR3 DNA: TGTGCCATCAGACCGGGGACAGGGGAAGGAAACACCATATATTTT.

This chain connects TRBV10-3 to TRBJ2-1; 9 bases map to TRBD2. Germline assignment: CDR1 ENHRY and CDR2 SYGVKD. This CDR3 region has 17 residues. V shed 3 bases, J shed 5 bases, and the junction held 11 bases outside the gene matches. The DNA of the CDR3 is TGTGCCATCAGTGATCCCCCGGGGCTAGCGGGAAACAATGAGCAGTTCTTC. As protein: CAISDPPGLAGNNEQFF.

The chain employs TRBV5-1 and TRBJ1-4; no firm D call. The germline V gene has CDR1 SGHRS and CDR2 YFSETQ. This CDR3 is built from 15 residues. Between the trimmed V and J ends, which lost 4 bases and 3 bases, there was a span of 13 bases. The CDR3 here is CASSPEGVANEKLFF. The CDR3 nucleotides read TGCGCCAGCAGCCCCGAGGGTGTGGCTAATGAAAAACTGTTTTTT.

The CDR3: CAWSDRVAGSHSYNEQFF. CDR3 nucleotides: TGTGCCTGGAGTGATAGGGTAGCCGGGAGCCACTCCTACAATGAGCAGTTCTTC. V gene TRBV30 combines with J gene TRBJ2-1; maybe TRBD2 (6 bases). This CDR3 has 18 residues. Trimming removed 1 base from V and 0 bases from J, with 19 bases in between. Germline V gene lookup returns CDR1 GTSNPN and CDR2 SVGIG (reference sequence).

This rearrangement joins TRBV7-2 to TRBJ2-5, with 7 bases matching TRBD2. After removal of 5 bases from V and 1 base from J, the junction contained 7 bases not matched to a gene. Looked up from germline, CDR1 is SGHTA and CDR2 is FQGNSA. The CDR3 totals 15 residues. The chain's CDR3 is CASSPQTSVQETQYF. The CDR3 DNA sequence: TGTGCCAGCAGCCCGCAAACTAGCGTCCAAGAGACCCAGTACTTC.

J is TRBJ1-4 and V is TRBV7-2; 9 bases agree with TRBD1. CDR1 is SGHTA, CDR2 FQGNSA, per germline. The CDR3 is 15 amino acids. J was trimmed by 8 bases and V by 0 bases; bases with no gene match: 4. CDR3 sequence (DNA): TGTGCCAGCAGCTTAGCGGGGGGACAGGGAGAAAAACTGTTTTTT. This sequence encodes CASSLAGGQGEKLFF. The whole variable domain, remainder taken from reference TRBV7-2 and TRBJ1-4, is GAGVSQSPSNKVTEKGKDVELRCDPISGHTALYWYRQSLGQGLEFLIYFQGNSAPDKSGLPSDRFSAERTGGSVSTLTIQRTQQEDSAVYLCASSLAGGQGEKLFFGSGTQLSVL.

This sequence joins TRBV11-2 and TRBJ1-2; 7 bases line up with TRBD1. The length of the CDR3 is 17 residues. V lost 5 bases to trimming and J lost 0 bases; unmatched junction nucleotides: 12. Germline CDR1 is SGHAT and CDR2 is FQNNGV. As DNA, the CDR3 is TGTGCCAGCAGCACTAGGACAGGCCTGATCCCTAACTATGGCTACACCTTC. It codes for CASSTRTGLIPNYGYTF.

The rearrangement joins TRBV5-1 to TRBJ2-3, with 10 nucleotides matching TRBD2. From germline, CDR1 is SGHRS and CDR2 YFSETQ. V was pared by 2 bases and J by 3 bases, with 6 bases of the junction left unmatched. This CDR3 region has 16 residues. In DNA form, the CDR3 reads TGCGCCAGCAGCTTTCCTACTAGCGGGGCAACAGATACGCAGTATTTT. It translates to CASSFPTSGATDTQYF.

V gene TRBV3-1 (or the pseudogene TRBV3-2) combines with J gene TRBJ2-6; 11 nucleotides line up with TRBD1. V dropped 4 bases and J dropped 2; count of bases not matched to a gene: 1. Germline assignment: CDR1 LGHDT and CDR2 YNNKEL (reference sequence). The CDR3 sequence is 16 residues long. DNA for the CDR3: TGTGCCAGCAGCCCGGGACAGGGGGCTGGGGCCAACGTCCTGACTTTC. The encoded protein is CASSPGQGAGANVLTF.